This TCR beta chain appears in the sequencing data of a study of T cell changes during pregnancy in multiple sclerosis (dated by TCRdb to the late 2010s). About the study as a whole: The study examined how the T cell repertoire changed over the course of pregnancy in women with multiple sclerosis.

In regard to this clone: Its antigen is unknown. It has no much larger one-base neighbor in the sample; base qualities were not kept.

V gives up 0 bases and J gives up 4 bases, and the segment between their germline ends measures 6 bases. Including the terminal cysteine and phenylalanine, the CDR3 comprises 13 residues. The retained sequence is limited to the CDR3, 39 bases, with the frame set at the first base. CDR1 and CDR2 are drawn from the germline V gene: SGHAT, FQNNGV. To prepare the library, the immunoSEQ multiplex PCR assay was applied. TCRdb took over this immuneACCESS table, retaining in-frame rearrangements with V and J assigned. Such tables are incomplete; in checked studies, under half of the missing clones stem from an unresolved V gene, and the remainder is unexplained. Within this sample are about 40,000 clones, with about 90% of them counted one time only. The ten largest clones capture about 5.2% of the sample.

The source material was peripheral blood, sampled in the first trimester of pregnancy. The sequence was collected from a female donor in good health, enrolled as a control in a pregnancy study. The chain links TRBV11-2 with TRBJ1-2; no D segment can be confidently identified. The nucleotides read TGTGCCAGCAGCTTAGAACAGAGCTATGGCTACACCTTC. Protein translation: CASSLEQSYGYTF.